This section outlines one T cell receptor beta chain sequence together with its context. No antigen is known for it. This sample is part of a study of T cell responses to AZD1222 COVID-19 vaccine. Study observations and caveats: Rises in breadth and depth of Spike-specific TCRs came after two AZD1222 doses. In a largely white British group with more females than males, clonal diversity was possibly underestimated. It was only a handful of AZD1222 recipients who were seropositive at baseline. Repertoire collection took place solely once the T cell response had peaked.

The CDR3 extends over 16 amino acids. V dropped 7 bases and J dropped 4; count of bases not matched to a gene: 10. The germline V gene encodes CDR1 ENHRY and CDR2 SYGVKD. This table comes from immunoSEQ multiplex PCR, and its TCRdb copy is limited to in-frame clones, with some not included. Of 100,000 to 150,000 clones listed, 75% to 90% are singletons. The chain uses TRBV10-3 and TRBJ1-1; 12 nucleotides align to TRBD1. The input for sequencing was peripheral blood, taken 28 days after the second AZD1222 dose. This receptor was identified in an adult who received the AZD1222 COVID-19 vaccine. CDR3 DNA sequence: TGTGCCATCACCACGGGACAGGGGGCCCGGGGCACTGAAGCTTTCTTT. Translated, it gives CAITTGQGARGTEAFF.